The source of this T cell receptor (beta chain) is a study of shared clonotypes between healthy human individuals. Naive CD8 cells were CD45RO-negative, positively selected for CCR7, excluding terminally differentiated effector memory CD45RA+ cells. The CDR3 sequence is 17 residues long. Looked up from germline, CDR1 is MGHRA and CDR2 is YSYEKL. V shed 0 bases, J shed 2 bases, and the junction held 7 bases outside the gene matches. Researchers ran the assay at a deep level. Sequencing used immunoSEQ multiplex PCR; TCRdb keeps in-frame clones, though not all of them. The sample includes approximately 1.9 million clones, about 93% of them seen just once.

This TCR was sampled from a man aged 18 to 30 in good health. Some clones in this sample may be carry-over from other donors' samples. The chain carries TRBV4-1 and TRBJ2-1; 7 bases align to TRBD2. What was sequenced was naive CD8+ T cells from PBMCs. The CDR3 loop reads CASSQDNSRGAYNEQFF. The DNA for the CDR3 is TGCGCCAGCAGCCAAGACAACTCTCGGGGGGCCTACAATGAGCAGTTCTTC.